This record concerns one TCR beta chain sequence. Its antigen is undetermined. 60 Vbeta and 13 Jbeta primers were used in PCR. Generated by immunoSEQ multiplex PCR, the TCRdb table keeps only in-frame clones and is missing some. Of roughly 120,000 clones detected, around 74% appear once; the ten largest clones hold around 1.7%. The sample comes from a study of cytomegalovirus exposure and HLA in healthy donors. At the level of the study: About four fifths of 398 genotyped donors fell in the Caucasian-associated ancestry cluster.

The study, taken as a whole, reports: In vitro confirmation showed three CMV-associated chains to be CMV antigen specific. In a later analysis, TCR beta V- and J-gene trimming was associated with a missense DCLRE1C variant.

Trimming took off 11 bases at V and 2 bases at J, with 12 bases between the two ends. Germline V CDR1 and CDR2: MDHEN, SYDVKM. CDR3 length: 12 residues. V and J are TRBV28 and TRBJ1-2, with a weak D call TRBD1 (6 bases). Sequencing was carried out using PBMCs. The clonotype comes from a woman between 18 and 29 years old in good health and CMV-seronegative. The CDR3 reads CAASRGNYGYTF. In nucleotides, the CDR3 is TGTGCCGCTTCGAGGGGGAACTATGGCTACACCTTC.